The source of this T cell receptor beta chain is a study of T cell responses to AZD1222 COVID-19 vaccine. Study-wide points: Donors were mostly white British, more females; clonal diversity possibly underestimated.

On this clone itself: Its antigen is still unknown.

The data were produced by immunoSEQ multiplex PCR, yet TCRdb's version contains in-frame clones alone and is incomplete. The repertoire consists of under 120,000 clones, with 90% to 95% occurring once and the leading ten covering around 2%. Germline loops: CDR1 SGDLS, CDR2 YYNGEE. V shed 4 bases and J shed 0 bases, with 13 bases lying between them. This CDR3 is 16 amino acids long. This clonotype was obtained from an adult in good health. The genes are TRBV9 and TRBJ2-2; the D gene is possibly TRBD1 (5 bases). The sequences come from peripheral blood, collected on day 0 of AZD1222 vaccination. DNA of the CDR3: TGTGCCAGCAGCCCAAGACAGACACCGAACACCGGGGAGCTGTTTTTT. Protein: CASSPRQTPNTGELFF.